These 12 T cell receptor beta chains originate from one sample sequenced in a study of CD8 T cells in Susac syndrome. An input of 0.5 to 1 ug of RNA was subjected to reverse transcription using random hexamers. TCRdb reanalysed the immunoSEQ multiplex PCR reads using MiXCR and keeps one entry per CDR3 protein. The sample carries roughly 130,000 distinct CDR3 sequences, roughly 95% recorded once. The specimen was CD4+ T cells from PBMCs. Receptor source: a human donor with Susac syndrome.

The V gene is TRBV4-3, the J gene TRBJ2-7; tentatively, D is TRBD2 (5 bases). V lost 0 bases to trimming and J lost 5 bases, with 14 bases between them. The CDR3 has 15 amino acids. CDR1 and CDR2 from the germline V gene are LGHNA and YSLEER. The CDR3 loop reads CASSQDGRGYDEQYF. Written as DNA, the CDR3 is TGCGCCAGCAGCCAAGATGGTCGGGGTTACGACGAGCAGTACTTC.

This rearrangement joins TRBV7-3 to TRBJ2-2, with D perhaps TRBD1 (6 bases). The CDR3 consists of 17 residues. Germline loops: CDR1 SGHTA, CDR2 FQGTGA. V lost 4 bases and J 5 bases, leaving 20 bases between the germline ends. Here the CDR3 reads CASSSGPGQLRTGELFF. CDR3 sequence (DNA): TGTGCCAGCAGCTCCGGCCCCGGACAGCTAAGGACCGGGGAGCTGTTTTTT.

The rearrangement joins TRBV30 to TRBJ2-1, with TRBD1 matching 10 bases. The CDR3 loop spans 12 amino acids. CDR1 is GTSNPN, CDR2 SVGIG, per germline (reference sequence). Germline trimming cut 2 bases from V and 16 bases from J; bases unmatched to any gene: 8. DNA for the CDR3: TGTGCCTGGAGTTTCCCCGGGGACAGGGGCTTCTTC. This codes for CAWSFPGDRGFF.

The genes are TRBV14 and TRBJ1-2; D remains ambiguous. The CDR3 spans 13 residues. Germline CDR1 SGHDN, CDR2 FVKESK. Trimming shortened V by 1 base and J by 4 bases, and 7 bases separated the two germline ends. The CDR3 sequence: CASSQGTGYGYTF. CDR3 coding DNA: TGTGCCAGCAGCCAAGGGACGGGCTATGGCTACACCTTC.

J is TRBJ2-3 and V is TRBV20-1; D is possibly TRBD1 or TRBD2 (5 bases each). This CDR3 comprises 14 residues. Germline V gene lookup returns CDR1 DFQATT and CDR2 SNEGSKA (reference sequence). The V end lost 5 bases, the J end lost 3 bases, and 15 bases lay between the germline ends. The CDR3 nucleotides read TGCAGTGCTGGGACCGGGGCGTTTACAGATACGCAGTATTTT. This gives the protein CSAGTGAFTDTQYF.

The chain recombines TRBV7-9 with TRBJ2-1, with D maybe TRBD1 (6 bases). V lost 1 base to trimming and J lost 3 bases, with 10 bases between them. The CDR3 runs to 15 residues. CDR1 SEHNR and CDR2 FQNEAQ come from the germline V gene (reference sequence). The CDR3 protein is CASSLGQVIYNEQFF. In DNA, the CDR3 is TGTGCCAGCAGCTTAGGACAGGTGATCTACAATGAGCAGTTCTTC.

The CDR3: CATSGVSGTRVYEQYF. CDR3 coding DNA: TGTGCCACCAGCGGAGTATCCGGGACTAGAGTCTACGAGCAGTACTTC. The V gene is TRBV15, the J gene TRBJ2-7, with 8 bases lining up with TRBD2. CDR3 length equals 16 residues. V was pared by 5 bases and J by 3 bases, with 12 bases of the junction left unmatched. Per germline, CDR1 LNHNV and CDR2 YYDKDF (reference sequence). Full variable domain (remainder filled in from reference TRBV15 and TRBJ2-7): DAMVIQNPRYQVTQFGKPVTLSCSQTLNHNVMYWYQQKSSQAPKLLFHYYDKDFNNEADTPDNFQSRRPNTSFCFLDIRSPGLGDTAMYLCATSGVSGTRVYEQYFGPGTRLTVT.

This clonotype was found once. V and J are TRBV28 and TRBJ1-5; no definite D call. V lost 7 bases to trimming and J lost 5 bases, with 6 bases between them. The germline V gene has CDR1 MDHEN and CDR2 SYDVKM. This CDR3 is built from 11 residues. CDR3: CASNGDQPQHF. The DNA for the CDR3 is TGTGCCAGCAACGGGGATCAGCCCCAGCATTTT.

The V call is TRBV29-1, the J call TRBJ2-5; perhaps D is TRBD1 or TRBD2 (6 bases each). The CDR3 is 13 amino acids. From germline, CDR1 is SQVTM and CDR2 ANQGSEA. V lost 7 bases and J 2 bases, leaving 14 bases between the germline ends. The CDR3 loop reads CSGGASRQETQYF. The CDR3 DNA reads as TGCAGCGGGGGGGCTAGCCGACAAGAGACCCAGTACTTC.

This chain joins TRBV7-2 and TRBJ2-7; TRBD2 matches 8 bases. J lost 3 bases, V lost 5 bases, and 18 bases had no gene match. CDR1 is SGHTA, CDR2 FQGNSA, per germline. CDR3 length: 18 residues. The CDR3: CASSMGISSGGLSYEQYF. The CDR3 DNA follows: TGTGCCAGCAGCATGGGCATATCGTCGGGAGGGCTGAGCTACGAGCAGTACTTC.

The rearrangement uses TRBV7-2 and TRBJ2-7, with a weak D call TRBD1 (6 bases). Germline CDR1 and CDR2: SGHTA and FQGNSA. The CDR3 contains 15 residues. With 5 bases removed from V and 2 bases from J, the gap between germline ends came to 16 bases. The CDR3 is CASSPYTGSTYEQYF. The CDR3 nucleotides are TGTGCCAGCAGCCCATATACAGGGTCAACCTACGAGCAGTACTTC.

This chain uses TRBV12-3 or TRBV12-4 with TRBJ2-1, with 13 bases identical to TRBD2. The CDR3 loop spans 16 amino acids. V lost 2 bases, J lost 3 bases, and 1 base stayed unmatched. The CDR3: CASSLTSGRVYNEQFF. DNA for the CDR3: TGTGCCAGCAGTTTAACTAGCGGGAGGGTCTACAATGAGCAGTTCTTC.